The 21 T cell receptor beta chains below come from one sample, sequenced in a study of T cell repertoires in cytomegalovirus infection. Via MiXCR, TCRdb re-called the reads, giving one row per CDR3 protein. The sample lists about 310,000 distinct CDR3 sequences; roughly 25% were seen once. The antigens for these receptors are not known. The source was cultured PBMCs, collected from culture after CMV antigen stimulation. These receptors were taken from a human donor in good health (CMV status not recorded). Some clones in this sample may be carry-over from other donors' samples.

This chain joins TRBV12-3 or TRBV12-4 and TRBJ2-4, with D tentatively TRBD1 (5 bases). CDR3 length: 13 amino acids. V lost 2 bases and J lost 6, with 8 bases in between. CDR3 DNA: TGTGCCAGCAGTTTAAGACAGTTAAACATTCAGTACTTC. It translates to CASSLRQLNIQYF.

V gene TRBV19 combines with J gene TRBJ2-1; 7 bases map to TRBD1. This CDR3 has 16 amino acids. Germline V gene data show CDR1 as LNHDA and CDR2 as SQIVND (reference sequence). Germline trimming cut 1 base from V and 1 base from J; bases unmatched to any gene: 4. CDR3: CASSIGGQPSYNEQFF. DNA for the CDR3: TGTGCCAGTAGTATAGGGGGACAGCCATCCTACAATGAGCAGTTCTTC.

The gene calls are TRBV7-6 and TRBJ2-7; D is undetermined. Deletions cut 2 bases from V and 0 bases from J, with 5 bases between. The V gene's germline CDR1 is SGHVS and CDR2 FNYEAQ. This CDR3 has 13 residues. CDR3 protein: CASSLYDSYEQYV. CDR3 coding DNA: TGTGCCAGCAGCTTATACGACTCCTACGAGCAGTACGTC.

This clonotype has a handful of counts. The chain couples TRBV28 to TRBJ2-5; a possible D gene is TRBD2 (6 bases). The CDR3 is made up of 16 amino acids. CDR1 is MDHEN and CDR2 is SYDVKM in the germline V gene. V was pared by 4 bases and J by 1 base, with 16 bases between. Written as DNA, the CDR3 is TGTGCCAGCAGTTCTCTCCAAGGGACTCTCCAAGAGACCCAGTACTTC. Translation gives CASSSLQGTLQETQYF.

This clonotype was seen a handful of times. The V gene is TRBV20-1, the J gene TRBJ2-2, with 9 bases fitting TRBD2. The CDR3 sequence is 14 residues long. Germline V gene sequence: CDR1 DFQATT, CDR2 SNEGSKA (reference sequence). Losses at the gene ends were 6 bases for V and 0 bases for J; bases not matched to a gene: 2. The chain's CDR3 is CSAGLASNTGELFF. In DNA form, the CDR3 reads TGCAGTGCCGGACTAGCGTCGAACACCGGGGAGCTGTTTTTT.

V is TRBV15 and J is TRBJ2-1; TRBD1 aligns across 8 bases. The CDR3 has 14 amino acids. V dropped 3 bases and J dropped 3; count of bases not matched to a gene: 1. In germline, CDR1 is LNHNV, CDR2 YYDKDF (reference sequence). The CDR3 spells CATSRGQDYNEQFF. CDR3 bases: TGTGCCACCAGCAGGGGACAGGACTACAATGAGCAGTTCTTC.

The genes are TRBV20-1 and TRBJ2-1, with D perhaps being TRBD1 or TRBD2 (5 bases each). Germline V gene sequence: CDR1 DFQATT, CDR2 SNEGSKA (reference sequence). There are 13 residues in the CDR3. CDR3 sequence: CRPPGPKDDEQFF. CDR3 in DNA: TGCAGGCCCCCGGGACCTAAGGACGATGAGCAGTTCTTC.

The chain has TRBV20-1 and TRBJ2-7, with 9 bases matching TRBD1. The CDR3 runs to 11 residues. J lost 6 bases, V lost 7 bases, and 4 bases had no gene match. CDR1 is DFQATT, CDR2 SNEGSKA, per germline (reference sequence). The CDR3 sequence is CSGQGVREQYF. CDR3 DNA sequence: TGCAGTGGACAGGGGGTACGCGAGCAGTACTTC.

This chain links TRBV18 with TRBJ2-7, with D possibly matching TRBD2 (5 bases). Germline-derived CDR1 and CDR2 are KGHSH and LQKENI. The CDR3 is 16 amino acids. V lost 1 base to trimming and J lost 2 bases, with 15 bases between them. Here the CDR3 reads CASSPQEVAEAYEQYF. DNA of the CDR3: TGTGCCAGCTCACCACAGGAGGTTGCAGAAGCCTACGAGCAGTACTTC.

This clonotype occurred a few times. The chain joins TRBV18 to TRBJ2-2, with 10 bases aligning to TRBD2. Germline lookup yields CDR1 KGHSH and CDR2 LQKENI. This CDR3 has 16 amino acids. The V segment lost 6 bases and the J segment 0 bases; nucleotides outside the gene matches: 4. DNA for the CDR3: TGTGCCAGCTCTCAACTAGCGGGATCGAACACCGGGGAGCTGTTTTTT. Amino acids: CASSQLAGSNTGELFF.

This clonotype was detected only a few times. J is TRBJ1-2 and V is TRBV28, with 7 bases identical to TRBD1. The germline gives CDR1 MDHEN, CDR2 SYDVKM. Trimming took 6 bases from V and 8 from J; bases not matched to a gene: 15. The CDR3 runs 15 residues. CDR3 in DNA: TGTGCCAGCAGCCCAGGGGCCAGGGGGATTTTGGGCTACACCTTC. Its translation: CASSPGARGILGYTF.

V is TRBV4-2 and J is TRBJ1-6; 7 bases align to TRBD1. This CDR3 comprises 17 residues. Germline V gene lookup returns CDR1 LGHNA and CDR2 YNFKEQ. With V trimmed by 3 bases and J by 0 bases, 5 bases remained unmatched. CDR3 in amino acids: CASSQGTASSYNSPLHF. The CDR3 DNA is TGTGCCAGCAGCCAGGGGACAGCGAGCTCCTATAATTCACCCCTCCACTTT.

Points on this clonotype: It may be a read error: a sequence one base away is much more abundant. Lacking the conserved final phenylalanine or tryptophan, this CDR3 likely reflects a read error. The V call is TRBV7-2, the J call TRBJ1-5, with TRBD1 as a possible D gene (5 bases). V lost 5 bases and J 1 base, leaving 18 bases between the germline ends. The CDR3 runs to 17 residues. CDR1 SGHTA and CDR2 FQGNSA come from the germline V gene. CDR3 region: CASSEMAGGVSNQPQHL. Written as DNA, the CDR3 is TGTGCCAGCAGCGAGATGGCCGGGGGGGTAAGCAATCAGCCCCAGCATCTT.

The V gene is TRBV7-2, the J gene TRBJ2-7, with TRBD1 matching 7 bases. Per germline, CDR1 SGHTA and CDR2 FQGNSA. Losses at the gene ends were 4 bases for V and 3 bases for J; bases not matched to a gene: 12. This CDR3 has 16 amino acids. CDR3 in amino acids: CASSYPERGLLYEQYF. DNA of the CDR3: TGTGCCAGCAGCTACCCCGAAAGGGGGCTTCTCTACGAGCAGTACTTC.

There are a few counts of this clonotype. The V and J genes are TRBV27 and TRBJ2-2; a weak D match, TRBD1 (5 bases). The V end lost 7 bases, the J end lost 1 base, and 16 bases lay between the germline ends. There are 16 residues in the CDR3. The germline V gene has CDR1 MNHEY and CDR2 SMNVEV (reference sequence). Here the CDR3 reads CASTEPRQLNTGELFF. CDR3 nucleotides: TGTGCCAGCACCGAACCCCGACAGCTGAACACCGGGGAGCTGTTTTTT.

This clonotype was picked up a small number of times. The rearrangement uses TRBV6-5 and TRBJ2-3; no clear D gene. The CDR3 consists of 16 residues. Germline V gene data show CDR1 as MNHEY and CDR2 as SVGAGI. V shed 2 bases and J shed 3 bases, with 15 bases lying between them. CDR3 sequence (DNA): TGTGCCAGCAGTTACGTTTCCTGGGGTGGGACAGATACGCAGTATTTT. This codes for CASSYVSWGGTDTQYF.

V is TRBV5-1 and J is TRBJ2-5, with TRBD1 as a possible D gene (5 bases). The CDR3 contains 15 residues. The germline V gene has CDR1 SGHRS and CDR2 YFSETQ. V dropped 3 bases and J dropped 1 base, with 13 bases sitting between them. The CDR3 DNA sequence: TGCGCCAGCAGCTCGACTGGGGCGGTCCAAGAGACCCAGTACTTC. Its protein is CASSSTGAVQETQYF. Variable domain in full (rest from reference TRBV5-1 and TRBJ2-5): KAGVTQTPRYLIKTRGQQVTLSCSPISGHRSVSWYQQTPGQGLQFLFEYFSETQRNKGNFPGRFSGRQFSNSRSEMNVSTLELGDSALYLCASSSTGAVQETQYFGPGTRLLVL.

The J gene is TRBJ2-1, the V gene TRBV7-8; D unclear. V lost 2 bases and J lost 5, with 4 bases in between. CDR3 size: 12 residues. Germline lookup yields CDR1 SGHVS and CDR2 FQNEAQ. The CDR3 region has the DNA TGTGCCAGCAGCTTAACGAACAATGAGCAGTTCTTC. As protein: CASSLTNNEQFF.

This clonotype was observed a handful of times. This chain joins TRBV2 and TRBJ2-3, with a possible D match to TRBD2 (6 bases). CDR1 SNHLY and CDR2 FYNNEI come from the germline V gene. V dropped 6 bases and J dropped 7 bases, with 20 bases sitting between them. This CDR3 is built from 15 residues. CDR3 bases: TGTGCCAGCAGGGGCCGGGACTCCCGTACCCATACGCAGTATTTT. Amino acids: CASRGRDSRTHTQYF.

The chain couples TRBV27 to TRBJ2-3; perhaps TRBD2 as D (6 bases). V was cut by 4 bases and J by 4 bases, with 12 bases left in between. This CDR3 has 14 residues. CDR1 MNHEY and CDR2 SMNVEV come from the germline V gene (reference sequence). The CDR3 nucleotides are TGTGCCAGCAGTTGGGGACTCCCAGCAGATACGCAGTATTTT. It codes for CASSWGLPADTQYF.

There are a few counts of this clonotype. This chain connects TRBV6-6 to TRBJ1-2; perhaps TRBD1 as D (6 bases). This CDR3 has 16 residues. V was cut by 0 bases and J by 2 bases, with 13 bases left in between. CDR1 is MNHNY and CDR2 is SVGAGI in the germline V gene (reference sequence). CDR3 in amino acids: CASSYSTLGQNYGYTF. CDR3 sequence (DNA): TGTGCCAGCAGTTACTCGACTCTAGGACAGAACTATGGCTACACCTTC.